These 24 T cell receptor beta chains were sequenced from one sample in a study of neurological immune-mediated disorders. Indicated time point: longitudinal time-point 2. TCRdb passed the 5' RACE reads through MiXCR, listing each CDR3 protein once. The sample carries roughly 60,000 distinct CDR3 sequences, more than 7.5% recorded once. Material for sequencing was PBMCs. Receptors originate from a young man in good health.

The sample holds many counts of this clonotype. The chain couples TRBV7-9 to TRBJ2-1, with D tentatively TRBD1 (5 bases). Germline V CDR1 and CDR2: SEHNR, FQNEAQ (reference sequence). The germline V and J ends were trimmed by 5 bases and 9 bases, with 17 bases remaining between them. The CDR3 extends over 14 amino acids. The CDR3 sequence: CASSHRLLQGEQFF. CDR3 bases: TGTGCCAGCAGCCATCGGCTCCTGCAGGGTGAGCAGTTCTTC. The complete variable domain, with remaining parts taken from reference TRBV7-9 and TRBJ2-1, reads DTGVSQNPRHKITKRGQNVTFRCDPISEHNRLYWYRQTLGQGPEFLTYFQNEAQLEKSRLLSDRFSAERPKGSFSTLEIQRTEQGDSAMYLCASSHRLLQGEQFFGPGTRLTVL.

A note on this clonotype: Sequence at one end of the junction differs from germline and may be a read error. This chain joins TRBV7-9 and TRBJ2-1; D not certain. Germline V CDR1 and CDR2: SEHNR, FQNEAQ (reference sequence). The CDR3 consists of 13 residues. The DNA for the CDR3 is TGTGTCAGCAGCTTAGTAGGCTACAATGAGCAGTTCTTC. Its protein is CVSSLVGYNEQFF.

Ten or more counts support this clonotype. The V and J genes are TRBV5-1 and TRBJ2-5; unclear D gene. The CDR3 is 14 residues long. CDR1 and CDR2 (germline): SGHRS, YFSETQ. V shed 0 bases and J shed 2 bases, with 8 bases lying between them. CDR3 DNA: TGCGCCAGCAGCTTGGCGGCAGCACAAGAGACCCAGTACTTC. Translating gives CASSLAAAQETQYF.

The table lists this clonotype with many counts. The chain joins TRBV5-1 to TRBJ1-1; D unclear. Germline CDR1 reads SGHRS; CDR2 reads YFSETQ. The CDR3 contains 14 residues. Trimming shortened V by 2 bases and J by 0 bases, and 8 bases separated the two germline ends. In DNA, the CDR3 is TGCGCCAGCAGCTTCGGGCAGCTGAACACTGAAGCTTTCTTT. Translated: CASSFGQLNTEAFF.

This clonotype was recorded at least ten times. The rearrangement links TRBV12-3 or TRBV12-4 to TRBJ2-2; D uncertain. V lost 6 bases and J lost 10, with 9 bases in between. The CDR3 is 11 residues long. CDR3 residues: CASRQAQELFF. The CDR3 DNA is TGTGCCAGCAGGCAGGCTCAGGAGCTGTTTTTT.

This clonotype was detected ten times or more. The chain recombines TRBV6-6 with TRBJ2-7; possible D gene TRBD1, 7 bases. The CDR3 length is 11 residues. The ends were cut back, 5 bases at V and 6 bases at J, with 8 bases in the middle. CDR1 and CDR2 from the germline V gene are MNHNY and SVGAGI (reference sequence). CDR3 DNA sequence: TGTGCCAGCAGTCAGGGGGGCGAGCAGTACTTC. It is translated as CASSQGGEQYF.

This clonotype was recorded many times. CDR3 coding DNA: TGCAGCGTTGAAAGCGGCTCTCCTCACTATGGCTACACCTTC. Translating gives CSVESGSPHYGYTF. J is TRBJ1-2 and V is TRBV29-1; no clear D. V lost 2 bases to trimming and J lost 3 bases, with 13 bases between them. The germline V gene has CDR1 SQVTM and CDR2 ANQGSEA. The CDR3 has 14 residues. The full variable domain, in which reference TRBV29-1 and TRBJ1-2 provide the parts outside the CDR3, is SAVISQKPSRDICQRGTSLTIQCQVDSQVTMMFWYRQQPGQSLTLIATANQGSEATYESGFVIDKFPISRPNLTFSTLTVSNMSPEDSSIYLCSVESGSPHYGYTFGSGTRLTVV.

This chain links TRBV7-6 with TRBJ1-1; D is ambiguous. Trimming pared 5 bases from V and 4 bases from J, leaving 17 bases between. The CDR3 is made up of 15 amino acids. Germline CDR1 is SGHVS and CDR2 is FNYEAQ. CDR3 coding DNA: TGTGCCAGCAGCCTCGGGTCGAATCCAGGCACTGAAGCTTTCTTT. Amino acid sequence: CASSLGSNPGTEAFF.

This clonotype was recorded many times. This sequence joins TRBV24-1 and TRBJ2-7; a weak D match, TRBD2 (6 bases). The V gene lost 3 bases and the J gene lost 6 bases, with 11 bases spanning the gap. The CDR3 has 13 amino acids. CDR1 is KGHDR, CDR2 SFDVKD, per germline. Here the CDR3 reads CATSDPQGGEQYF. CDR3 DNA sequence: TGTGCCACCAGTGATCCTCAGGGAGGCGAGCAGTACTTC.

At least ten counts were recorded for this clonotype. The chain joins TRBV5-1 to TRBJ2-7; 11 positions match TRBD2. The CDR3 loop spans 17 amino acids. V lost 1 base and J lost 1; bases outside the gene matches: 7. Per germline, CDR1 SGHRS and CDR2 YFSETQ. CDR3 loop: CASSLTWGLAASYEQYF. The CDR3 coding sequence is TGCGCCAGCAGCTTGACCTGGGGACTAGCGGCTTCCTACGAGCAGTACTTC.

At least ten counts were recorded for this clonotype. The J gene is TRBJ2-3, the V gene TRBV7-8; a weak D match, TRBD1 (6 bases). Germline loops: CDR1 SGHVS, CDR2 FQNEAQ. This CDR3 has 16 residues. Between the trimmed V and J ends, which lost 1 base and 3 bases, there was a span of 14 bases. For the CDR3, the DNA is TGTGCCAGCAGCTTAGGGGGGCTTTTTGGAACAGATACGCAGTATTTT. It specifies CASSLGGLFGTDTQYF. Drawing the rest from reference TRBV7-8 and TRBJ2-3, the complete variable domain is GAGVSQSPRYKVAKRGQDVALRCDPISGHVSLFWYQQALGQGPEFLTYFQNEAQLDKSGLPSDRFFAERPEGSVSTLKIQRTQQEDSAVYLCASSLGGLFGTDTQYFGPGTRLTVL.

This clonotype appeared many times. This rearrangement joins TRBV29-1 to TRBJ1-4; tentatively, D is TRBD1 (5 bases). CDR3 length: 13 residues. Trimming took off 3 bases at V and 8 bases at J, with 13 bases between the two ends. The germline gives CDR1 SQVTM, CDR2 ANQGSEA. CDR3 DNA: TGCAGCGTTGAGATCGGGGGGGGAGAAAAACTGTTTTTT. Translation gives CSVEIGGGEKLFF.

In its sample, this clonotype was seen many times. The chain is built from TRBV3-1 and TRBJ1-3; D call uncertain. CDR3 length equals 12 residues. The germline CDR1 and CDR2 sequences are LGHDT and YNNKEL (reference sequence). The germline V and J ends were trimmed by 1 base and 6 bases, with 4 bases remaining between them. This CDR3 reads CASSQVENTIYF. CDR3 sequence (DNA): TGTGCCAGCAGCCAAGTCGAAAACACCATATATTTT.

Many counts were recorded for this clonotype. The chain links TRBV29-1 to TRBJ1-5; no firm D call. Between the trimmed V and J ends, which lost 4 bases and 3 bases, there was a span of 10 bases. This CDR3 region has 13 residues. CDR1 SQVTM and CDR2 ANQGSEA come from the germline V gene. The CDR3: CSVGPGVNQPQHF. CDR3 in DNA: TGCAGCGTTGGGCCAGGAGTCAATCAGCCCCAGCATTTT.

This clonotype was recorded at least ten times. DNA of the CDR3: TGTGCCATCAGTGATGGGGCGGCCCGTGGGTATTTT. Its protein product is CAISDGAARGYF. The genes are TRBV10-3 and TRBJ2-3; D may be TRBD1 (5 bases). The CDR3 has 12 residues. V lost 3 bases and J 14 bases, leaving 15 bases between the germline ends. CDR1 and CDR2 (germline): ENHRY, SYGVKD.

This clonotype was recorded once. A much larger clone is a single base away; this may be a read error. The chain links TRBV11-2 to TRBJ2-2, with 9 bases aligning to TRBD2. CDR3 size: 15 residues. Germline assignment: CDR1 SGHAT and CDR2 FQNNGV. The CDR3 protein is CASSLGGRAAGEMFF. CDR3 coding DNA: TGTGCCAGCAGCTTAGGCGGGAGGGCCGCCGGGGAGATGTTTTTT. The full variable domain, with the rest looked up from reference TRBV11-2 and TRBJ2-2, is EAGVAQSPRYKIIEKRQSVAFWCNPISGHATLYWYQQILGQGPKLLIQFQNNGVVDDSQLPKDRFSAERLKGVDSTLKIQPAKLEDSAVYLCASSLGGRAAGEMFFGEGSRLTVL.

CDR3 loop: CASSRGSSYEQYF. The CDR3 bases are TGCGCCAGCAGCCGAGGGAGCTCCTACGAGCAGTACTTC. J is TRBJ2-7 and V is TRBV5-1; D possibly corresponds to TRBD2 (5 bases). Germline CDR1 SGHRS, CDR2 YFSETQ. There are 13 residues in the CDR3. V lost 4 bases and J 0 bases, leaving 8 bases between the germline ends.

This clonotype has a count of ten or more. The chain has TRBV28 and TRBJ2-5; D is ambiguous. The germline V gene has CDR1 MDHEN and CDR2 SYDVKM. V lost 8 bases to trimming and J lost 1 base, with 17 bases between them. The CDR3 length is 15 residues. CDR3 residues: CASRSPGPPQETQYF. CDR3 coding DNA: TGTGCCAGCCGCTCGCCCGGTCCCCCCCAAGAGACCCAGTACTTC.

This clonotype was recorded many times. V usage is TRBV6-2 or TRBV6-3 and J usage is TRBJ2-1; a weak D match, TRBD1 (6 bases). Per germline, CDR1 MNHEY and CDR2 SVGEGT. The CDR3 has 17 amino acids. The V and J ends lost 6 bases and 6 bases respectively, with 24 bases between them. The CDR3 is CASSYRSKGGFRNEQFF. The CDR3 DNA follows: TGTGCCAGCAGCTACCGTTCCAAAGGGGGTTTTCGCAATGAGCAGTTCTTC.

This clonotype has ten or more counts. The genes are TRBV28 and TRBJ1-1, with TRBD1 identical over 7 bases. Germline values: CDR1 MDHEN, CDR2 SYDVKM. Trimming cost V 7 bases and J 8 bases; bases outside gene matches: 1. CDR3 size: 10 residues. In DNA form, the CDR3 reads TGTGCCAGCAAGGACAGGGAAGCTTTCTTT. This encodes CASKDREAFF.

Ten or more counts support this clonotype. This chain links TRBV12-3 or TRBV12-4 with TRBJ2-7; TRBD2 is a possible D gene (5 bases). V was pared by 6 bases and J by 7 bases, with 16 bases between. The CDR3 has 13 residues. The CDR3 loop reads CASRPGGLGEQYF. The DNA of the CDR3 is TGTGCCAGCAGACCAGGCGGGCTCGGGGAGCAGTACTTC.

This clonotype was observed at least ten times. This sequence joins TRBV28 and TRBJ2-7; the match to TRBD2 covers 14 bases. Germline trimming cut 4 bases from V and 2 bases from J; bases unmatched to any gene: 7. The CDR3 consists of 17 residues. Germline CDR1 MDHEN, CDR2 SYDVKM. CDR3 region: CASSSGLAGESTYEQYF. CDR3 bases: TGTGCCAGCAGTTCGGGACTAGCGGGAGAGTCGACCTACGAGCAGTACTTC.

This clonotype showed up many times. The chain has TRBV7-3 and TRBJ2-3; TRBD1 aligns across 7 bases. Germline trimming cut 2 bases from V and 14 bases from J; bases unmatched to any gene: 19. The CDR3 is 16 amino acids. Germline V gene lookup returns CDR1 SGHTA and CDR2 FQGTGA. The CDR3 loop is CASSLSGTEPTKGRYF. CDR3 nucleotides: TGTGCCAGCAGCTTATCTGGGACAGAGCCGACTAAGGGTCGGTATTTT.

The table lists this clonotype with a few counts. The chain recombines TRBV7-3 with TRBJ1-1; the D is unclear. Germline V lookup: CDR1 SGHTA, CDR2 FQGTGA. V was shortened by 3 bases and J by 8 bases, with 10 bases between the two germline ends. CDR3 length: 12 amino acids. CDR3 nucleotide sequence: TGTGCCAGCAGCTTCCCGGGTAAAGAAGCTTTCTTT. Protein sequence: CASSFPGKEAFF.